Given below is one T cell receptor (beta chain) in context. Participant age was roughly 18 to 95 years, and participants resided in fewer than 30 US areas. Profiled with immunoSEQ multiplex PCR; TCRdb holds only in-frame clones, not every one. The sample contains 310,000 or so clones, more than 80% of which appear only once. Trimming stripped 0 bases from V and 4 bases from J, with 9 bases between. Germline assignment: CDR1 SGHDN and CDR2 FVKESK. CDR3 length: 15 residues. This specimen comes from a study of blood T cell repertoires in COVID-19. Study background: Sample material is recorded as cDNA or gDNA derived from T cells, B-cell-depleted T cells, or PBMCs.

Sequencing was done on a sample of PBMCs or T cells enriched from blood (not recorded which). The rearrangement uses TRBV14 and TRBJ1-4, with no clear D. The TCR was taken from a woman in her thirties who had recovered from COVID-19. DNA for the CDR3: TGTGCCAGCAGCCAAGAATACAGTCATAATGAAAAACTGTTTTTT. The encoded protein is CASSQEYSHNEKLFF.